This T cell receptor (beta chain) was profiled in a study of blood T cells in healthy people across ages. Across the study: About one barcoded beta molecule per two T cells was captured by template switching. Notes on the study in general: TCR beta diversity correlated strongly with naive T cell percentage.

Then a second PCR, running roughly 7 to 11 cycles, was carried out with a sample-barcoded 5' primer and a J-beta primer mix. TCRdb passed the 5' RACE reads through MiXCR, listing each CDR3 protein once. The sample includes under 950,000 distinct CDR3 sequences, about 20% seen only once; the top ten take around a fifth. This clonotype was seen a handful of times. The antigen remains unidentified. The CDR3 is made up of 14 amino acids. V was cut by 4 bases and J by 1 base, with 11 bases left in between. CDR1 and CDR2 from the germline V gene are DFQATT and SNEGSKA (reference sequence). Input material: blood. The TCR sequence derives from a man in his sixties or seventies in good health. This sequence joins TRBV20-1 and TRBJ2-4; weak D call: TRBD2 (6 bases). CDR3 in amino acids: CSATPGEAKNIQYF. The CDR3 DNA reads as TGCAGTGCTACCCCGGGAGAGGCCAAAAACATTCAGTACTTC.